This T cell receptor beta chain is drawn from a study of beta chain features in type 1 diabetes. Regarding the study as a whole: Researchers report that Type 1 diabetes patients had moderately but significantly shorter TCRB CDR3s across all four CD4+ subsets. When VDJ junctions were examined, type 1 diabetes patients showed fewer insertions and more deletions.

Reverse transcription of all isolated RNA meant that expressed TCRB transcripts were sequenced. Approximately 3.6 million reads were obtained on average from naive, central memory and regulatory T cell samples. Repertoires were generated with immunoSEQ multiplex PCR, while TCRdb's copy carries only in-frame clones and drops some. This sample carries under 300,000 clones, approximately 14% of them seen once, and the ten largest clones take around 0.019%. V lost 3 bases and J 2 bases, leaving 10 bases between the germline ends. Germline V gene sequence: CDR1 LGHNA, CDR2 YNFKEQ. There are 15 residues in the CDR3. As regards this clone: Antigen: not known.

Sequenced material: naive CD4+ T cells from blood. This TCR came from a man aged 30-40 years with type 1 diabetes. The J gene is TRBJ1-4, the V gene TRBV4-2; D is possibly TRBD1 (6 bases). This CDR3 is CASSQNQGTNEKLFF. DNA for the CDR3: TGTGCCAGCAGCCAGAATCAGGGGACTAATGAAAAACTGTTTTTT.